Listed below are T cell receptor beta chains from one sample, sequenced in a study of T cells in narcolepsy. Profiling relied on immunoSEQ multiplex PCR, and the TCRdb table lists in-frame clones only, not all of them. The table lists tens of thousands of clones, less than 90% of them singletons. The sample taken for sequencing was memory (CD45RA-) CD4+ T cells from blood. Receptor source: a human donor in good health. Both conserved end residues are part of each CDR3. The D gene is left open where the match is weak. Size is omitted from some rows. Given values are once, few, many or a class for expanded clones.

clone_size j_call d_call v_call cdr3_nt cdr3_aa
NA TRBJ1-1 NA TRBV19 TGTGCCAGTAGTCGGACATTTATGAACACTGAAGCTTTCTTT CASSRTFMNTEAFF
NA TRBJ1-5 TRBD1 TRBV28 TGTGCCAGCAGTTCCGGGACAGGGAGCAATCAGCCCCAGCATTTT CASSSGTGSNQPQHF
NA TRBJ2-6 NA TRBV18 TGTGCCAGCTCTCCCAGGGGATCTGGGGCCAACGTCCTGACTTTC CASSPRGSGANVLTF
NA TRBJ2-5 TRBD1 TRBV6-1 TGTGCCAGCAACAGGGGGTGGCAAGAGACCCAGTACTTC CASNRGWQETQYF
NA TRBJ2-2 TRBD1 TRBV7-6 TGTGCCAGCAGCGGACGGACAGGGCGGCCCGGGGAGCTGTTTTTT CASSGRTGRPGELFF
NA TRBJ2-2 NA TRBV9 TGTGCCAGCAGCGGGGGGGGACAGGTGATTTCCGGGGAGCTGTTTTTT CASSGGGQVISGELFF
NA TRBJ2-3 NA TRBV6-1 TGTGCCAGCACTTTGACAGCTTCAGATACGCAGTATTTT CASTLTASDTQYF
NA TRBJ1-4 NA TRBV29-1 TGCAGCGTTGGGGCAGGCCCGGAAAAACTGTTTTTT CSVGAGPEKLFF
NA TRBJ1-1 NA TRBV29-1 TGCAGCGCTGCCCCCAAAGTTGAAGCTTTCTTT CSAAPKVEAFF
NA TRBJ2-7 TRBD1 TRBV30 TGTGCCTGGGACAGGGGGAATATCTACGAGCAGTACTTC CAWDRGNIYEQYF
NA TRBJ2-1 TRBD2 TRBV11-3 TGTGCCAGCAGCTTAGATGGGTCGAGCGGGAATCCCTCCTACAATGAGCAGTTCTTC CASSLDGSSGNPSYNEQFF
few TRBJ1-6 NA TRBV2 TGTGCCAGCAGTGACACACTACGGAATTCACCCCTCCACTTT CASSDTLRNSPLHF
NA TRBJ2-7 NA TRBV5-6 TGTGCCAGCAGCCTATCTTGGGGCACATATTACGAGCAGTACTTC CASSLSWGTYYEQYF
NA TRBJ1-1 NA TRBV19 TGTGCCAGTGGCCGCGTCAGCGAGAACACTGAAGCTTTCTTT CASGRVSENTEAFF